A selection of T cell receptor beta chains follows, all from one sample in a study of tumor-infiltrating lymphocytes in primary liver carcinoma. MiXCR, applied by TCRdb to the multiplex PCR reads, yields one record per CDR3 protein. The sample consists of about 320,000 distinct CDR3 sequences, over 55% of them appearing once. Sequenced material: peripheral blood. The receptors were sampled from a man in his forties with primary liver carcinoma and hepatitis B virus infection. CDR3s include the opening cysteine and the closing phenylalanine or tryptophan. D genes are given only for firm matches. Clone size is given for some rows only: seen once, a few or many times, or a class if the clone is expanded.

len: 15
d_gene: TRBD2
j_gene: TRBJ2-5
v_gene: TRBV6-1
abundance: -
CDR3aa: CVSSPPSGGGETQYF
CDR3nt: TGTGTCAGCAGTCCTCCTAGCGGGGGTGGGGAGACCCAGTACTTC

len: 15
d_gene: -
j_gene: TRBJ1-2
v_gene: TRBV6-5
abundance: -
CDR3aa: CASSTPGLVDHGYTF
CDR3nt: TGTGCCAGCAGCACCCCGGGGCTCGTAGATCATGGCTACACCTTC

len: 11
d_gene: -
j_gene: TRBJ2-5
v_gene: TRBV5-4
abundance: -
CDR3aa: CASSRQETRYF
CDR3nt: TGTGCCAGCAGCCGCCAAGAGACCCGGTACTTC

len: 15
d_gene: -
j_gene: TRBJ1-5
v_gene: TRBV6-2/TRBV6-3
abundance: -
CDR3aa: CASSYWGNGHQPQHF
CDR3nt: TGTGCCAGCAGTTACTGGGGGAACGGGCATCAGCCCCAGCATTTT

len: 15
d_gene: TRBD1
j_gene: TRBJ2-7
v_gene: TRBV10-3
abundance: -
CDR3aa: CAITESGTGGGEQYF
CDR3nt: TGTGCCATCACTGAGTCCGGGACAGGGGGCGGCGAGCAGTACTTC

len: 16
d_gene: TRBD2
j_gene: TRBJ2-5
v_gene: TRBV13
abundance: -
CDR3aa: CASSLGLAGGRKTQYF
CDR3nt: TGTGCCAGCAGCTTAGGACTAGCGGGAGGAAGGAAGACCCAGTACTTC

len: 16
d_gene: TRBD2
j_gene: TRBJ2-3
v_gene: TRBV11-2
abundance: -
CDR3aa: CASSLGVSGNTDTQYF
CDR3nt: TGTGCTAGCAGCTTAGGAGTTAGCGGGAACACAGATACGCAGTATTTT

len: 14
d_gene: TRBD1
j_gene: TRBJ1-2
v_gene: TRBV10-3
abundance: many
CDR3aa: CAITRDRENYGYTF
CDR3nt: TGTGCCATCACCAGGGACAGGGAAAACTATGGCTACACCTTC

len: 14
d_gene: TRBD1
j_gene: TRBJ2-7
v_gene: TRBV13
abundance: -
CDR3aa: CASCPWTGSYEQYF
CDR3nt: TGTGCCAGCTGCCCGTGGACAGGATCCTACGAGCAGTACTTC

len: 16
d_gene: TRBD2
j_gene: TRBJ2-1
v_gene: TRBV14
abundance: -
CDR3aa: CASSVIAGHSYNEQFF
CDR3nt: TGTGCCAGCAGCGTCATAGCGGGACACTCCTACAATGAGCAGTTCTTC

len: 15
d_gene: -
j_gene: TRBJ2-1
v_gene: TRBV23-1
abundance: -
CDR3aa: CASIAGGLSYNEQFF
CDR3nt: TGCGCCAGCATCGCAGGGGGGCTTTCCTACAATGAGCAGTTCTTC

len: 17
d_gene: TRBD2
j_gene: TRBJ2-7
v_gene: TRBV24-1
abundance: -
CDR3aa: CATSETTTSGGSYEQYF
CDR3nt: TGTGCCACCAGTGAGACGACAACTAGCGGGGGATCCTACGAGCAGTACTTC

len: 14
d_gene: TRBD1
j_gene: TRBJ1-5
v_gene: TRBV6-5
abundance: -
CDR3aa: CASSPGTGKGPHHF
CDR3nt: TGTGCCAGCAGTCCCGGGACAGGGAAGGGCCCCCACCATTTT

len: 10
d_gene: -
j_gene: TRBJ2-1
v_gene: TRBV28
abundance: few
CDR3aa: CASRSLEQFF
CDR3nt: TGTGCCAGCAGATCCCTTGAGCAGTTCTTC

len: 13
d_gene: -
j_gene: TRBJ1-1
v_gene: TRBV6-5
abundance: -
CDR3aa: CASDLGHGTEAFF
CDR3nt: TGTGCCAGCGATTTGGGGCATGGAACTGAAGCTTTCTTT

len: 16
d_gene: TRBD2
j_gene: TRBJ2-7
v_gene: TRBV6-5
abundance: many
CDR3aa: CASSPRTSGRKYEQYF
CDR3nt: TGTGCCAGCAGCCCACGGACTAGCGGGAGAAAGTACGAGCAGTACTTC

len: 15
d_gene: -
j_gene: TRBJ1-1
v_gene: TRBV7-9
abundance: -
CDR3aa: CASSLGGRGNTEAFF
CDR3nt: TGTGCCAGCAGCTTAGGGGGGAGGGGGAACACTGAAGCTTTCTTT

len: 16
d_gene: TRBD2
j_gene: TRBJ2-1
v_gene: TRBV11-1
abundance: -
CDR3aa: CASSLVVAGGSDEQFF
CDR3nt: TGTGCCAGCAGCTTAGTGGTAGCGGGAGGAAGTGATGAGCAGTTCTTC

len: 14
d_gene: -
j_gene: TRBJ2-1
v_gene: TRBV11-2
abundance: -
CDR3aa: CASSPHGPGNEQFF
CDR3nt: TGTGCCAGCAGCCCTCATGGGCCCGGCAATGAGCAGTTCTTC

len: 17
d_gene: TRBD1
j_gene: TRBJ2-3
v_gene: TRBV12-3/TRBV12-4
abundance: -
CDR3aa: CASSSGTGRIIGDTQYF
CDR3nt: TGTGCCAGCAGCAGCGGGACAGGGCGGATAATTGGAGATACGCAGTATTTT